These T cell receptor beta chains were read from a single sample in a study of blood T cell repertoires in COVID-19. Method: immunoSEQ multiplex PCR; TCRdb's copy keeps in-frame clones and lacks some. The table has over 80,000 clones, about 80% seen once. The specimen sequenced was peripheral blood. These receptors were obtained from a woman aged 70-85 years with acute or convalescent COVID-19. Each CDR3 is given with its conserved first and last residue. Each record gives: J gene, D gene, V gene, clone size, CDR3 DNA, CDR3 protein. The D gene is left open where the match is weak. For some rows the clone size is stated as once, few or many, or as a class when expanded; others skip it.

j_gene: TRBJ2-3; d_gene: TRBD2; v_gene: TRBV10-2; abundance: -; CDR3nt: TGCGCCAGCAGTGAGGCGGGGGGAATCACAGATACGCAGTATTTT; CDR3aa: CASSEAGGITDTQYF
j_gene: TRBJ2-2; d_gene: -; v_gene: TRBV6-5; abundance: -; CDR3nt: TGTGCCAGCAGTTACAATACAGGGCTGGCCGGGGAGCTGTTTTTT; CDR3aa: CASSYNTGLAGELFF
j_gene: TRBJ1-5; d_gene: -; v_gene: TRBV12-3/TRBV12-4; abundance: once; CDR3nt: TGTGCCAGCAGTTTTTCGAGCAATCAGCCCCAGCATTTT; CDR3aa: CASSFSSNQPQHF
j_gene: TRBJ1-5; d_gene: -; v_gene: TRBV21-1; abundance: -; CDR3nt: TGTGCCAGCAGCTCCGGGACAGGGGGCCTGTTATATCAGCCCCAGCATTTT; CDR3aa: CASSSGTGGLLYQPQHF
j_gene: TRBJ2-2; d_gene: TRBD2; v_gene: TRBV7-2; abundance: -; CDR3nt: TGTGCCAGCAGCTTACTCGGGGGGACCGGGGAGCTGTTTTTT; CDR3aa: CASSLLGGTGELFF
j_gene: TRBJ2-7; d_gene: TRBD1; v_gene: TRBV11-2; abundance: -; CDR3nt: TGTGCCAGCAGCTCACAGGGGTACGAGCAGTACTTC; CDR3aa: CASSSQGYEQYF
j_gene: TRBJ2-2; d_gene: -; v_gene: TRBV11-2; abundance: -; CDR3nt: TGTGCCAGCAGCTTAGATCGGGAGCGGCGGAACACCGGGGAGCTGTTTTTT; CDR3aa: CASSLDRERRNTGELFF
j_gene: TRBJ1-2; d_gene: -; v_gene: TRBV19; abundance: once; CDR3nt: TGTGCCAGTACCCCGGTGGGGCTTCGACTTTTCACTAACTATGGCTACACCTTC; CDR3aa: CASTPVGLRLFTNYGYTF
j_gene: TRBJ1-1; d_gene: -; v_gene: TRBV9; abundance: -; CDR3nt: TGTGCCAGCAGCGTAGCTGAATCGGTGAACACTGAAGCTTTCTTT; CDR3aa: CASSVAESVNTEAFF
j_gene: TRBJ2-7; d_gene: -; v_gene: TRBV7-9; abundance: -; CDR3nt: TGTGCCAGCAGCCCCTTATACGAGCAGTACTTC; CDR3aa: CASSPLYEQYF
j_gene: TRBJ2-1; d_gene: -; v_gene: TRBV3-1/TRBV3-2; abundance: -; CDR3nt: TGTGCCAGCAGCCAAGCGAGCGGGCCTTACAATGAGCAGTTCTTC; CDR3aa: CASSQASGPYNEQFF
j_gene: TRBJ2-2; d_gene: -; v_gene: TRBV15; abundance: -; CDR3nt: TGTGCCACCAGCCAACTCGGGGAGCTGTTTTTT; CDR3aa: CATSQLGELFF
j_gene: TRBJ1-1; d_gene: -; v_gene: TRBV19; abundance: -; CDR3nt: TGTGCCAGTAGTATTGGAGCTGGCCCGAACACTGAAGCTTTCTTT; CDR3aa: CASSIGAGPNTEAFF
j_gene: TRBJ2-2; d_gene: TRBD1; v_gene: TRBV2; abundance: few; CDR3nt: TGTGCCAGCAGTTGGCAGGGGGAGACCGGGGAGCTGTTTTTT; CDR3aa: CASSWQGETGELFF
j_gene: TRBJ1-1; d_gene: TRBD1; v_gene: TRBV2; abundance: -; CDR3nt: TGTGCCAGCCTCCGGGACAGGGGAACTGAAGCTTTCTTT; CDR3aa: CASLRDRGTEAFF
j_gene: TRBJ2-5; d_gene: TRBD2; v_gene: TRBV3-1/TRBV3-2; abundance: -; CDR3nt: TGTGCCAGCACCTCACTAGCGGGAACAGAGACCCAGTACTTC; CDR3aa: CASTSLAGTETQYF
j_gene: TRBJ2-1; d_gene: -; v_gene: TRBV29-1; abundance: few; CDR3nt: TGCAGCGTCCGGGACTTTAACAATGAGCAGTTCTTC; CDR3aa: CSVRDFNNEQFF
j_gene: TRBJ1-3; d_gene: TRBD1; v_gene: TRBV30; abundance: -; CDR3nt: TGTGCCTGGAGCGAAGGTCTTCGGACAGGGGGCCTGATGGACACCATATATTTT; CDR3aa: CAWSEGLRTGGLMDTIYF
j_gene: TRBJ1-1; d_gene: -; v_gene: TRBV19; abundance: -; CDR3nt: TGTGCCAGTAGTTCGAGGATCCTATCGGACACTGAAGCTTTCTTT; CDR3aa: CASSSRILSDTEAFF
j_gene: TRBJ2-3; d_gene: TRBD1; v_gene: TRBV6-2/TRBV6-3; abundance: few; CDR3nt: TGTGCCAGCAGTCCACAGGGGGCGCGGGATACGCAGTATTTT; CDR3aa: CASSPQGARDTQYF
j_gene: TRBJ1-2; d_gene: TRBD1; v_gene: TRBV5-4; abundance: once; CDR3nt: TGTGCCAGCAGCGGGAAGGGGACAGGTGACTATGGCTACACCTTC; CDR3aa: CASSGKGTGDYGYTF
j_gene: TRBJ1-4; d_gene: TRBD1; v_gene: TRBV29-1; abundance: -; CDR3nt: TGCAGCGTGGGGACAGGGAATGAAAAACTGTTTTTT; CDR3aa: CSVGTGNEKLFF
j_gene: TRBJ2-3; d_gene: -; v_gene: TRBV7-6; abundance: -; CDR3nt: TGTGCCAGCAGCTTACGCGGGGGCACGTTAACAGATACGCAGTATTTT; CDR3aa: CASSLRGGTLTDTQYF
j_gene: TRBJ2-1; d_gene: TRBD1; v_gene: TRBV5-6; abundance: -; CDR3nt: TGTGCCAGCAGTTATCGCATGGGACAGGGGAAGACCTCTGCTAATGAGCAGTTCTTC; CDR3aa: CASSYRMGQGKTSANEQFF
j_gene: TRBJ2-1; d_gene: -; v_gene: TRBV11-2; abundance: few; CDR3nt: TGTGCCAGCAGCTTAGGGGGATTGGGGCGTGAGCAGTTCTTC; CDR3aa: CASSLGGLGREQFF
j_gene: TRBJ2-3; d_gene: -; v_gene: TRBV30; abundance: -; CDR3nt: TGTGCCTGGGGGAGAGGCCCAGGGGATACGCAGTATTTT; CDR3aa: CAWGRGPGDTQYF
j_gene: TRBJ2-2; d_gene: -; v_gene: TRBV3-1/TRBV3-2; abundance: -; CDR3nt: TGTGCCAGCAGCCAAGCTATGGCCGGGGAGCTGTTTTTT; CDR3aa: CASSQAMAGELFF
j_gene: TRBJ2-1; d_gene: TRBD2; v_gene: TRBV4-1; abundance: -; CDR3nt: TGCGCCAGCAGCCCCCAGCGGGAGCTCTACAATGAGCAGTTCTTC; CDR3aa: CASSPQRELYNEQFF
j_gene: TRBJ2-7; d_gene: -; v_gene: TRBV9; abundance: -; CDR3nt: TGTGCCAGCAGCGTAGAATGGTTGGACAGTTCATCCATCGAGCAGTACTTC; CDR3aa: CASSVEWLDSSSIEQYF
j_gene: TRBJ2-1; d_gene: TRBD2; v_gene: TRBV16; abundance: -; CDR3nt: TGTGCCAGCAGCCAGACTAGCGGGAGGGCAAGCTCCTACAATGAGCAGTTCTTC; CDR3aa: CASSQTSGRASSYNEQFF
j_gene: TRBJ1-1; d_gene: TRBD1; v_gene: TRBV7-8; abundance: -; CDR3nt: TGTGCCAGCAGCTCTGGACAGGTCACTGAAGCTTTCTTT; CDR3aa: CASSSGQVTEAFF
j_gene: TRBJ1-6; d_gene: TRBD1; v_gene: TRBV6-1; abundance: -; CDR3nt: TGTGCCAGCAGTGAAAACAGGGGAAATTCACCCCTCCACTTT; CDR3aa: CASSENRGNSPLHF
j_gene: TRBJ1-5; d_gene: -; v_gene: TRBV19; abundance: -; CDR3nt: TGTGCCAGTAGTATAGGCCTTCCCAGGGGAAAGAGCAATCAGCCCCAGCATTTT; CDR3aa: CASSIGLPRGKSNQPQHF
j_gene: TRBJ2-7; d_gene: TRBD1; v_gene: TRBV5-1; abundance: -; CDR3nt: TGCGCCAGCAGCCCCGGTGGGACAGTCTACGAGCAGTACTTC; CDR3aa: CASSPGGTVYEQYF
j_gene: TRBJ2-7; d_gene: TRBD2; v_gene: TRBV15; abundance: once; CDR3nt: TGTGCCACCAGCAGATACGGACTAGCGTTGAACGAGCAGTACTTC; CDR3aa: CATSRYGLALNEQYF
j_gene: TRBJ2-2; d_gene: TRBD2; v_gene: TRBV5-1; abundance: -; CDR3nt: TGCGCCAGCAGAACTGGACTAGCGGCTTCGAACACCGGGGAGCTGTTTTTT; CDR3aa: CASRTGLAASNTGELFF
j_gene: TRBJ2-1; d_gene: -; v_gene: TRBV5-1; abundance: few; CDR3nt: TGCGCCAGCAGCTTGGCCGGAGGAACCTACAATGAGCAGTTCTTC; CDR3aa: CASSLAGGTYNEQFF
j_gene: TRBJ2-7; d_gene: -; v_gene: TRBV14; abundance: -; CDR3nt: TGTGCCAGCAGCCAAATTGACAAATCCTACGAGCAGTACTTC; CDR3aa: CASSQIDKSYEQYF
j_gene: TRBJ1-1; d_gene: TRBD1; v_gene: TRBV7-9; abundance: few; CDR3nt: TGTGCCAGCAGCCCACAGGGGGACGGCACTGAAGCTTTCTTT; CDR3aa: CASSPQGDGTEAFF